The source of this TCR beta chain is a study of early T cells in non-severe SARS-CoV-2 infection. There are 15 residues in the CDR3. The V end was cut by 5 bases, the J end by 6 bases, with 17 bases between. Germline-derived CDR1 and CDR2 are MDHEN and SYDVKM. This clonotype was seen only a few times. TCRdb fed the 5' RACE reads into MiXCR, producing one record per CDR3 protein. The table shows tens of thousands of distinct CDR3 sequences, with roughly 5.7% occurring only once. This TCR came from an adult who was a healthcare worker with PCR-confirmed SARS-CoV-2 infection or an uninfected control (not recorded which). Material for sequencing was whole blood. The chain is built from TRBV28 and TRBJ1-3; TRBD1 might be the D (5 bases). CDR3 loop: CASSPLGGVENTIYF. The CDR3 DNA sequence: TGTGCCAGCAGTCCCTTGGGGGGAGTGGAAAACACCATATATTTT.